The present T cell receptor beta chain was sequenced within a study of CD8 T cells in Susac syndrome. RNA amounts of roughly 0.45 to 1 ug underwent reverse transcription with random hexamers. Each CDR3 protein gets one entry after TCRdb re-called the immunoSEQ multiplex PCR reads with MiXCR. The table shows 70,000 to 75,000 distinct CDR3 sequences, with 85% to 95% occurring only once. The CDR3 loop spans 14 amino acids. CDR1 is SEHNR and CDR2 is FQNEAQ in the germline V gene (reference sequence). Losses at the gene ends were 4 bases for V and 6 bases for J; bases not matched to a gene: 6. V is TRBV7-9 and J is TRBJ2-7, with 10 bases fitting TRBD1. The origin of this receptor is a human donor with Susac syndrome. Sequenced: CD4+ T cells from PBMCs. This CDR3 reads CASSSRQGAGEQYF. CDR3 nucleotide sequence: TGTGCCAGCAGCTCCAGACAGGGGGCCGGCGAGCAGTACTTC. Supplemented by reference TRBV7-9 and TRBJ2-7, the full variable domain reads DTGVSQNPRHKITKRGQNVTFRCDPISEHNRLYWYRQTLGQGPEFLTYFQNEAQLEKSRLLSDRFSAERPKGSFSTLEIQRTEQGDSAMYLCASSSRQGAGEQYFGPGTRLTVT.